The TCR beta chain described here comes from a study of T-cell memory formation after mild COVID-19. This clonotype was seen only a few times. With constant-segment primers, 5'RACE yielded cDNA libraries of TCR alpha and TCR beta that carried sample barcodes and UMIs. Each CDR3 protein is one row after TCRdb ran MiXCR on the 5' RACE reads. The sample contains some 120,000 distinct CDR3 sequences, about 6% of which appear only once. Deletions cut 4 bases from V and 1 base from J, with 11 bases between. The CDR3 length is 15 residues. This chain joins TRBV12-3 or TRBV12-4 and TRBJ2-4, with D tentatively TRBD1 (5 bases). The sequence derives from an adult woman who had mild COVID-19 (a few samples of this study predate the infection). Cell type and time point are not known. The specimen was PBMCs or a T cell subset sorted from them (not recorded which). The CDR3: CASSSRGMAKNIQYF. The DNA for the CDR3 is TGTGCCAGCAGTTCAAGGGGAATGGCCAAAAACATTCAGTACTTC.